This is a list of T cell receptor beta chains from one sample in a study of blood T cell repertoires in COVID-19. Produced via immunoSEQ multiplex PCR; TCRdb's table is partial and in-frame only. The table includes about 200,000 clones, 65% to 90% detected once. Material: peripheral blood. The receptors shown here come from a woman aged 70-85 years with COVID-19, enrolled during active disease. Both conserved end residues are part of each CDR3. Part of the rows lack a size; the others show once, few, many or a class for expanded clones.

>TRBV10-3|NA|TRBJ2-2
CAISESGGRQGRNIGELFF
>TRBV19|NA|TRBJ2-5
CASSPPLDSRTQYF
>TRBV5-1|NA|TRBJ1-1
CASSFGGRNTEAFF
>TRBV9|NA|TRBJ2-1
CASSVRGYNEQFF
>TRBV9|NA|TRBJ2-3
CASSVGASGVTDTQYF
>TRBV19|NA|TRBJ1-4
CASSRQGHNEKLFF
>TRBV7-9|NA|TRBJ1-3
CASSASVSGNTIYF
>TRBV2|NA|TRBJ2-3
CASSVTSGGASTDTQYF
>TRBV11-3|NA|TRBJ1-6
CASSKPGGGSPLHF
>TRBV19|NA|TRBJ1-5
CASSMIYGQAQPQHF
>TRBV4-3|NA|TRBJ2-2
CASSQHGRERGGPGELFF
>TRBV14|NA|TRBJ2-1
CASSQAQGLEFF
>TRBV5-1|NA|TRBJ1-2
CASSLSIEYGYTF
>TRBV7-2|NA|TRBJ2-1
CASSLGGSATYNEQFF
>TRBV7-3|NA|TRBJ2-3
CASSLSPRSAFLDF
>TRBV28|NA|TRBJ1-2
CASSLGLGGDGYTF
>TRBV4-2|NA|TRBJ2-2
CASSQELGLAGEGAGELFF
>TRBV4-3|NA|TRBJ1-2
CASSPNRVANYGYTF
>TRBV25-1|NA|TRBJ1-1
CASTREALNTEAFF
>TRBV18|NA|TRBJ1-1
CASSPSLDKNTEAFF
>TRBV5-1|NA|TRBJ2-1
CASSLAVSTSSYNEQFF
>TRBV5-6|NA|TRBJ1-1
CASSGETGLNTEAFF
>TRBV4-2|NA|TRBJ1-5
CASSQALPVPGNSNQPQHF
>TRBV6-5|NA|TRBJ2-3
CASMASGRATDTQYF
>TRBV2|once|TRBJ1-1
CASSGRQGAFYLEAFF
>TRBV5-1|NA|TRBJ1-6
CASSPGQSGSPLHF
>TRBV4-3|NA|TRBJ1-6
CASSQDPGKDSPLHF
>TRBV7-2|few|TRBJ2-2
CASSFAGTGAKLDGELFF
>TRBV19|NA|TRBJ1-4
CASHYAGTNEKLFF
>TRBV19|NA|TRBJ2-3
CASSSSLTRTDTQYF